This is a list of T cell receptor beta chains from one sample in a study of CD8 T cells in ankylosing spondylitis. TCRdb reprocessed the 5' RACE reads via MiXCR and lists one record per CDR3 protein. The sample carries more than 60,000 distinct CDR3 sequences, roughly 6.1% recorded once. The sample consisted of synovial fluid, either unsorted or a sorted T cell fraction (not recorded which). These receptor sequences come from a male donor with ankylosing spondylitis. The CDR3 runs from the conserved cysteine through the conserved F or W. A D gene is named only where the DNA matches it firmly. The size field is filled for only some rows; it gives once, few, many or a size class.

cdr3_nt	cdr3_aa	v_call	clone_size	d_call	j_call
TGTGCCAGCAGCGTAGCTAACAGGCTAAACAATGAGCAGTTCTTC	CASSVANRLNNEQFF	TRBV9	NA	NA	TRBJ2-1
TGCGCCAGCCTAGAAGAACCCCACACAGATACGCTGTATTTT	CASLEEPHTDTLYF	TRBV5-1	NA	NA	TRBJ2-3
TGTGCCAGCAGCTTAGGGTTGACTAGAGAGACCCAGTACTTC	CASSLGLTRETQYF	TRBV11-2	many	NA	TRBJ2-5
TGCAGCGTTGAAAATTTGAGCGCAGATACGCAGTATTTT	CSVENLSADTQYF	TRBV29-1	many	NA	TRBJ2-3
TGCGCCAGCAGCTTGTTAGGGGAATGGACCTTC	CASSLLGEWTF	TRBV5-1	many	NA	TRBJ1-2
TGTGCCAGCAGCCGACTGCGGGCGAACACTGAAGCTTTCTTT	CASSRLRANTEAFF	TRBV11-1	NA	NA	TRBJ1-1
TGTGCCAGCAGCTTGAGCGTTGGGACAGGGGTACACGAGCAGTACTTC	CASSLSVGTGVHEQYF	TRBV13	NA	TRBD1	TRBJ2-7
TGCAGTGCTAGAGATCATTTGCGGACTAGCACAGATACGCAGTATTTT	CSARDHLRTSTDTQYF	TRBV20-1	many	NA	TRBJ2-3
TGCGCCAGCAGCCATCACTATAAGGCGGGGTTCGGTAACAGGGGGTATGAAAAACTGTTTTTT	CASSHHYKAGFGNRGYEKLFF	TRBV4-1	NA	TRBD1	TRBJ1-4
TGTGCCAGCAGCTTGTTGGGGAGGGAAGCTTTCTTT	CASSLLGREAFF	TRBV5-6	many	NA	TRBJ1-1
TGCAGTGCTGCCGCTAGCGGGAGCTACGAGCAGTACTTC	CSAAASGSYEQYF	TRBV20-1	many	TRBD2	TRBJ2-7
TGTGCCAGCAGCTTAAGTTTGAGCAGAGGAGATAGCTCCTACGAGCAGTACTTC	CASSLSLSRGDSSYEQYF	TRBV11-2	NA	NA	TRBJ2-7
TGTGCCAGCAGTGATTTAGAGGGGGCTGAGCAGTACTTC	CASSDLEGAEQYF	TRBV2	many	TRBD1	TRBJ2-7
TGTGCCACCAGCAGACCTCGGAGGGTCGAGCAGTACTTC	CATSRPRRVEQYF	TRBV15	NA	NA	TRBJ2-7
TGTGCCAGCAGCCAAGACAGGCGGAGCTACGAGCAGTACTTC	CASSQDRRSYEQYF	TRBV4-2	NA	NA	TRBJ2-7
TGCGCCAGCAGTGAGCGGGCCCGGGAGACCCAGTACTTC	CASSERARETQYF	TRBV10-2	many	NA	TRBJ2-5
TGTGCCAGCAGTTCACAGGGACCGCTAAATTCACCCCTCCACTTT	CASSSQGPLNSPLHF	TRBV27	many	NA	TRBJ1-6
TGTGCCAGCAGTGAAGACAGGGGTGGCTACACCTTC	CASSEDRGGYTF	TRBV2	many	TRBD1	TRBJ1-2
TGTGCCAGCAGCACACAGGGGGGGGACACCGGGGAGCTGTTTTTT	CASSTQGGDTGELFF	TRBV6-2/TRBV6-3	NA	NA	TRBJ2-2
TGTGCCAGCAGTCTCCAGGGTGGGCGTCAGCCCCAGCATTTT	CASSLQGGRQPQHF	TRBV12-3/TRBV12-4	many	NA	TRBJ1-5
TGTGCCACCAGTGAAAACAATGAGCAGTTCTTC	CATSENNEQFF	TRBV24-1	many	NA	TRBJ2-1
TGTGCCAGCAGTTTAATCCCCGAACATACGCAGTATTTT	CASSLIPEHTQYF	TRBV28	many	NA	TRBJ2-3
TGTGCCAGCAGTACCTACAATGAGCAGTTCTTC	CASSTYNEQFF	TRBV12-3/TRBV12-4	many	NA	TRBJ2-1
TGTGCCAGCAGTCGAAATTGGGAAACTGAAGCTTTCTTT	CASSRNWETEAFF	TRBV12-3/TRBV12-4	many	NA	TRBJ1-1
TGTGCCAGCAGTTACGCGGGGGCGGGCTCCTACGAGCAGTACTTC	CASSYAGAGSYEQYF	TRBV6-5	many	NA	TRBJ2-7
TGCAGCGTTCATGTAACAGGGGACACTGAAGCTTTCTTT	CSVHVTGDTEAFF	TRBV29-1	many	TRBD1	TRBJ1-1
TGTGCCAGCAGTTCAGGGACTAGCGGGTTCTATGAGCAGTTCTTC	CASSSGTSGFYEQFF	TRBV7-3	few	TRBD2	TRBJ2-1
TGTGCCAGCAGCCAAGAAAGGGGTGCCGTGAACACCGGGGAGCTGTTTTTT	CASSQERGAVNTGELFF	TRBV4-2	many	NA	TRBJ2-2
TGTGCCAGCAGTTTAAATTGGGGGGCCGGCAATCAGCCCCAGCATTTT	CASSLNWGAGNQPQHF	TRBV12-3/TRBV12-4	few	NA	TRBJ1-5
TGTGCCAGCAGTTGGGTTCAGAACACCGGGGAGCTGTTTTTT	CASSWVQNTGELFF	TRBV12-3/TRBV12-4	many	NA	TRBJ2-2
TGTGCCAGCTCACCAGGGTTTCTCGAGACTAGAGATGAGCAGTTCTTC	CASSPGFLETRDEQFF	TRBV18	few	NA	TRBJ2-1
TGTGCCAGCAGTGCGCCCGGGACAGGGGGGACCTACGAGCAGTACTTC	CASSAPGTGGTYEQYF	TRBV28	many	TRBD1	TRBJ2-7
TGTGCCAGCAGCTCGACAGGGTACGAGCAGTACTTC	CASSSTGYEQYF	TRBV7-9	many	TRBD1	TRBJ2-7
TGTGCCAGCAGCCCCGGGACAGGGGTCTTGAACACTGAAGCTTTCTTT	CASSPGTGVLNTEAFF	TRBV27	many	TRBD1	TRBJ1-1
TGTGCCAGCAGTTTAGCGGCAGGCGATGAGCAGTTCTTC	CASSLAAGDEQFF	TRBV12-3/TRBV12-4	many	NA	TRBJ2-1
TGTGCCAGCAGTGAAACTCCGTTCCTATGGAGCTCCTATAATTCACCCCTCCACTTT	CASSETPFLWSSYNSPLHF	TRBV2	few	NA	TRBJ1-6
TGTGCCAGCAGCTTACAGACAGGGGCTGGAAACACCATATATTTT	CASSLQTGAGNTIYF	TRBV7-2	many	TRBD1	TRBJ1-3